This TCR beta chain was observed in a study of shared clonotypes between healthy human individuals. In the study overall: A donor's plate count was three for CD4 naive and three for CD4 memory; CD8 naive had two and CD8 memory one. Points from the study as a whole: Non-shared clonotypes were found to have lower generation probabilities than the clonotypes that were shared by all four of the sorted-subset donors.

CDR3 length: 14 amino acids. Germline loops: CDR1 SGDLS, CDR2 YYNGEE. After removal of 2 bases from V and 1 base from J, the junction contained 1 base not matched to a gene. Profiling relied on immunoSEQ multiplex PCR, and the TCRdb table lists in-frame clones only, not all of them. The sample includes 2 million to 2.5 million clones, more than 85% of them seen just once. Notes on this clone: Its antigen is unknown. Distinct nucleotide sequences in the sample also encode this CDR3.

The donors, all of them Caucasian adults, lived in Nashville, Tennessee. The chain carries TRBV9 and TRBJ2-3, with 7 bases lining up with TRBD1. The receptor was isolated from a man aged 18 to 29 in good health. Some clones in this sample may be carry-over from other donors' samples. The sample was naive CD4+ T cells from PBMCs. Subset described: CD45RA+ positively selected. DNA of the CDR3: TGTGCCAGCAGCGTCGACAGGGGCACAGATACGCAGTATTTT. The encoded protein is CASSVDRGTDTQYF.